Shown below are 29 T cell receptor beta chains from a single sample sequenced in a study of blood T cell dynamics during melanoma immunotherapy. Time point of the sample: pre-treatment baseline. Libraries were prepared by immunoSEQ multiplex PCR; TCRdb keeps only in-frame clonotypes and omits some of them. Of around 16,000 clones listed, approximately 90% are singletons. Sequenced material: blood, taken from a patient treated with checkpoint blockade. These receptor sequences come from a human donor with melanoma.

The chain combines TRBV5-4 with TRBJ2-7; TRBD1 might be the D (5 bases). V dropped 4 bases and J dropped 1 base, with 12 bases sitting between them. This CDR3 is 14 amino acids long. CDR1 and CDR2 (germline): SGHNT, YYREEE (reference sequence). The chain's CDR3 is CASSPNPGSYEQYF. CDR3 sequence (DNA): TGTGCCAGCAGCCCCAATCCAGGGTCCTACGAGCAGTACTTC.

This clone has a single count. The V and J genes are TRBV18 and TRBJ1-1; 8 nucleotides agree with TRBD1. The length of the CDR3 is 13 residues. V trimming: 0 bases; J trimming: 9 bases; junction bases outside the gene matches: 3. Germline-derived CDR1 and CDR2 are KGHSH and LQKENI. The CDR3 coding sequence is TGTGCCAGCTCACCACCGGACAGGGCGAAAGCTTTCTTT. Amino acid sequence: CASSPPDRAKAFF.

CDR3 sequence: CASSLGGQGANEKLFF. CDR3 DNA: TGCGCCAGCAGCTTGGGAGGGCAGGGAGCGAATGAAAAACTGTTTTTT. The chain combines TRBV5-1 with TRBJ1-4, with D perhaps TRBD1 (5 bases). Germline loops: CDR1 SGHRS, CDR2 YFSETQ. The CDR3 loop spans 16 amino acids. The V end lost 0 bases, the J end lost 5 bases, and 14 bases lay between the germline ends.

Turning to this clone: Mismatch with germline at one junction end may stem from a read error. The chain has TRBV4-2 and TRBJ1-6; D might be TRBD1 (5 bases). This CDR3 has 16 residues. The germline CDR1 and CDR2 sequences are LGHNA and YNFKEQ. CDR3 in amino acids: CASRQDSTRQNSPLHF. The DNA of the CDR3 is TGTGCCAGCAGGCAAGACAGCACCAGACAAAATTCACCCCTCCACTTT.

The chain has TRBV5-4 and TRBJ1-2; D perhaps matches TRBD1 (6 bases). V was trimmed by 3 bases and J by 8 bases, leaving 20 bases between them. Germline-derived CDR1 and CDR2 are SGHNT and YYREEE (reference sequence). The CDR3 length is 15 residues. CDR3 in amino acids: CASSSGGGGVGGYTF. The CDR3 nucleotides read TGTGCCAGCAGCTCCGGGGGCGGCGGCGTCGGGGGCTACACCTTC.

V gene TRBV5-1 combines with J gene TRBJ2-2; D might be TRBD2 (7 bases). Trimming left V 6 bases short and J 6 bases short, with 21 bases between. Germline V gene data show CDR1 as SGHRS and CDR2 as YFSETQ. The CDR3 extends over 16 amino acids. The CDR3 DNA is TGCGCCAGCACAAATTCTGGGGGGGCATCAGCCGGGGAGCTGTTTTTT. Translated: CASTNSGGASAGELFF.

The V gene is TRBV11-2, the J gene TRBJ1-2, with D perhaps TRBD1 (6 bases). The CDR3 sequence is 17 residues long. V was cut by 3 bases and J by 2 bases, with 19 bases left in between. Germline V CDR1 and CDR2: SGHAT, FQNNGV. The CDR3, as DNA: TGTGCCAGCAGCTTTAACAGGGACCTCGGGGCCAACTATGGCTACACCTTC. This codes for CASSFNRDLGANYGYTF. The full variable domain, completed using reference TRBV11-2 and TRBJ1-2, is EAGVAQSPRYKIIEKRQSVAFWCNPISGHATLYWYQQILGQGPKLLIQFQNNGVVDDSQLPKDRFSAERLKGVDSTLKIQPAKLEDSAVYLCASSFNRDLGANYGYTFGSGTRLTVV.

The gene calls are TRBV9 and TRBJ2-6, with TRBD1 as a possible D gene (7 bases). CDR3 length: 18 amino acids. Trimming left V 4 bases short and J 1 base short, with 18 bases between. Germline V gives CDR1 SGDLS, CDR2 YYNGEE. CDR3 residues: CASSSPAGQPSGANVLTF. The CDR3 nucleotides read TGTGCCAGCAGCTCGCCGGCGGGACAGCCGTCTGGGGCCAACGTCCTGACTTTC.

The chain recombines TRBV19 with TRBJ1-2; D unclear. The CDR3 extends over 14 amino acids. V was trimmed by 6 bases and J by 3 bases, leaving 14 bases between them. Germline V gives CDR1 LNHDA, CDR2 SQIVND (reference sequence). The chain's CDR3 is CASRRAPEHYGYTF. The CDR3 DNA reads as TGTGCCAGTAGGAGAGCCCCGGAACACTATGGCTACACCTTC. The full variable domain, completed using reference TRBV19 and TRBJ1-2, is DGGITQSPKYLFRKEGQNVTLSCEQNLNHDAMYWYRQDPGQGLRLIYYSQIVNDFQKGDIAEGYSVSREKKESFPLTVTSAQKNPTAFYLCASRRAPEHYGYTFGSGTRLTVV.

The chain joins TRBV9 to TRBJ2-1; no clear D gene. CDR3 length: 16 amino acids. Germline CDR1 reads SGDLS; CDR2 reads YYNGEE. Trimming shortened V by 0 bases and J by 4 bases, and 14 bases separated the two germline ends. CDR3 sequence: CASSVDPGSTYNEQFF. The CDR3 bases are TGTGCCAGCAGCGTAGATCCAGGCTCCACGTACAATGAGCAGTTCTTC. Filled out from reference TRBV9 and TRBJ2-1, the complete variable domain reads DSGVTQTPKHLITATGQRVTLRCSPRSGDLSVYWYQQSLDQGLQFLIQYYNGEERAKGNILERFSAQQFPDLHSELNLSSLELGDSALYFCASSVDPGSTYNEQFFGPGTRLTVL.

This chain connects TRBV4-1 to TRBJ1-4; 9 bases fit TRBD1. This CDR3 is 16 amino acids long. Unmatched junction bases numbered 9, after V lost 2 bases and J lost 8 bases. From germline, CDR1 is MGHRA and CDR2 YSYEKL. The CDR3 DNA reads TGCGCCAGCAGCCAACAATCCGGGACAGGGACCGAAAAACTGTTTTTT. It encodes CASSQQSGTGTEKLFF.

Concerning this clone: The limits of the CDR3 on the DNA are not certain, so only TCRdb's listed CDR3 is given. CDR3: CASSFGAGELFF. The chain employs TRBV27 and TRBJ2-2; the table names TRBD2, a call not compared with the DNA. The CDR3 spans 12 residues, counting both ends. Germline assignment: CDR1 MNHEY and CDR2 SMNVEV (reference sequence).

CDR3 coding DNA: TGCGCCAGCAAAAGACCCTCGGTAGGCGGTGGCTACACCTTC. It is translated as CASKRPSVGGGYTF. The chain is built from TRBV10-1 and TRBJ1-2; D gene uncertain. Germline V gene sequence: CDR1 WNHNN, CDR2 SYGVQD (reference sequence). V was trimmed by 7 bases and J by 7 bases, leaving 19 bases between them. The CDR3 is 14 amino acids.

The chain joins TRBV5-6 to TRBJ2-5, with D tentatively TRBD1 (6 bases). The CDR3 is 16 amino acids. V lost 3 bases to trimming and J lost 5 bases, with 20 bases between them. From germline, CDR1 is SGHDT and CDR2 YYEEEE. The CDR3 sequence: CASSSGWAYQGETQYF. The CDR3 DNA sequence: TGTGCCAGCAGCTCGGGGTGGGCTTACCAGGGGGAGACCCAGTACTTC. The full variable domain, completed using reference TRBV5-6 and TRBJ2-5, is DAGVTQSPTHLIKTRGQQVTLRCSPKSGHDTVSWYQQALGQGPQFIFQYYEEEERQRGNFPDRFSGHQFPNYSSELNVNALLLGDSALYLCASSSGWAYQGETQYFGPGTRLLVL.

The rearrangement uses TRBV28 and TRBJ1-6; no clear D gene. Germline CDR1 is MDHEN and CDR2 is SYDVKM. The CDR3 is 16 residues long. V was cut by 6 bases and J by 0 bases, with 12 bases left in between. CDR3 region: CASSSGDYSYNSPLHF. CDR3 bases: TGTGCCAGCAGCTCCGGGGATTACTCCTATAATTCACCCCTCCACTTT.

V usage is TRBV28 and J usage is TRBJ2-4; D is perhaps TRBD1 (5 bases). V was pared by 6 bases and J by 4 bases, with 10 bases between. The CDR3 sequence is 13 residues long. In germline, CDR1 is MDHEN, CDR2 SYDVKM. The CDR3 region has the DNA TGTGCCAGCAGGGGGCACGGGAAAAACATTCAGTACTTC. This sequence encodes CASRGHGKNIQYF.

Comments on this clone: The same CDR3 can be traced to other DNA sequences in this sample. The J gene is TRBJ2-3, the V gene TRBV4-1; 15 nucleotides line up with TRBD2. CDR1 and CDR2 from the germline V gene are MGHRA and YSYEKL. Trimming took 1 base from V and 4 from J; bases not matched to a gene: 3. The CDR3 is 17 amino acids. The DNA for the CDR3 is TGCGCCAGCAGCCAAGGGGGACTAGCGGGAGGAGCAGATACGCAGTATTTT. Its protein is CASSQGGLAGGADTQYF.

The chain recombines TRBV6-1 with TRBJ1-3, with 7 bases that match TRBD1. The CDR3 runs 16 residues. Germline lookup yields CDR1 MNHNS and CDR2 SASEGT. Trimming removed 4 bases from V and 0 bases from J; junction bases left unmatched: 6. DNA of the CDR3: TGTGCCAGCAGTGTGTATCAGGGGGGCTCTGGAAACACCATATATTTT. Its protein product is CASSVYQGGSGNTIYF.

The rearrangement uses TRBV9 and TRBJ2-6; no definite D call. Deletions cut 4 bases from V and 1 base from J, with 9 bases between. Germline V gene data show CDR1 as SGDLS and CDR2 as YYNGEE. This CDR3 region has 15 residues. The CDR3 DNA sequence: TGTGCCAGCAGCTTTCGAAGATCTGGGGCCAACGTCCTGACTTTC. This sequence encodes CASSFRRSGANVLTF.

The CDR3 sequence is CASSTRQGLIATNEKLFF. In DNA form, the CDR3 reads TGCGCCAGCAGCACACGACAGGGACTGATTGCAACTAATGAAAAACTGTTTTTT. The V and J genes are TRBV4-1 and TRBJ1-4, with 7 bases aligning to TRBD1. From germline, CDR1 is MGHRA and CDR2 YSYEKL. With V trimmed by 5 bases and J by 0 bases, 12 bases remained unmatched. The CDR3 consists of 18 residues.

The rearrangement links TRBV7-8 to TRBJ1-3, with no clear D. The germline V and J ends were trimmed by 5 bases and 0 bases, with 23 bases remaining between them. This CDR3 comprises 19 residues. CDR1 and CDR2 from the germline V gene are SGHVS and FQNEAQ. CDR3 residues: CASSPRAPAPQSSGNTIYF. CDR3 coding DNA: TGTGCCAGCAGCCCCCGGGCCCCGGCCCCTCAGAGCTCTGGAAACACCATATATTTT.

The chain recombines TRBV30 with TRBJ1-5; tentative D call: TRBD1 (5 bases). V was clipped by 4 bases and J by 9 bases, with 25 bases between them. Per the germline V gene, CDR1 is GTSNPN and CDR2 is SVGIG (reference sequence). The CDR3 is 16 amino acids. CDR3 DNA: TGTGCCTGGACCCCTCGGGGCAGGGCGTTAGTAACGCCCCAGCATTTT. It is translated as CAWTPRGRALVTPQHF.

In DNA form, the CDR3 reads TGTGCCAGCCTCTCTCAGGGTCGTTTAGCCGAGCAGTACTTC. Translation: CASLSQGRLAEQYF. The V gene is TRBV28, the J gene TRBJ2-7; D perhaps matches TRBD1 (5 bases). V was trimmed by 8 bases and J by 6 bases, leaving 20 bases between them. The CDR3 is 14 residues long. Germline V CDR1 and CDR2: MDHEN, SYDVKM. Full variable domain (remainder filled in from reference TRBV28 and TRBJ2-7): DVKVTQSSRYLVKRTGEKVFLECVQDMDHENMFWYRQDPGLGLRLIYFSYDVKMKEKGDIPEGYSVSREKKERFSLILESASTNQTSMYLCASLSQGRLAEQYFGPGTRLTVT.

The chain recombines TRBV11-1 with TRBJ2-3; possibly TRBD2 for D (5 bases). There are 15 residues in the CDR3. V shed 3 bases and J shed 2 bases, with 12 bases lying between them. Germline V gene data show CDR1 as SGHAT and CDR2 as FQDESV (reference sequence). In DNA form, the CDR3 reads TGTGCCAGCAGCTTTTTTGGAGGCCCCACAGATACGCAGTATTTT. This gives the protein CASSFFGGPTDTQYF.

In nucleotides, the CDR3 is TGTGCCAGCAGCCCCGGGCCGATTTTCTATGGCTACACCTTC. Its translation: CASSPGPIFYGYTF. The chain has TRBV7-3 and TRBJ1-2; D is ambiguous. V gave up 5 bases and J gave up 4 bases, with 14 bases separating them. The CDR3 covers 14 residues. Looked up from germline, CDR1 is SGHTA and CDR2 is FQGTGA.

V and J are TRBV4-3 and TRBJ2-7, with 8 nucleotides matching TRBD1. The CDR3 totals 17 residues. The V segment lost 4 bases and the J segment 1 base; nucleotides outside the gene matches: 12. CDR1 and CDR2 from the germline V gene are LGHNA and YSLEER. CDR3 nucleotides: TGCGCCAGCAGCCGGCGGTGGGCGGGACAGGAGTCCTACGAGCAGTACTTC. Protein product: CASSRRWAGQESYEQYF.

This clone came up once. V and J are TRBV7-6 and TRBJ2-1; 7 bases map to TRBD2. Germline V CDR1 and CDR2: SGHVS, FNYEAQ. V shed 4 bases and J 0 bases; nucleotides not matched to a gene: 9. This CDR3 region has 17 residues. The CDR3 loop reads CASSSRLAASSYNEQFF. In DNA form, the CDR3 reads TGTGCCAGCAGCTCTCGACTAGCTGCGAGCTCCTACAATGAGCAGTTCTTC.

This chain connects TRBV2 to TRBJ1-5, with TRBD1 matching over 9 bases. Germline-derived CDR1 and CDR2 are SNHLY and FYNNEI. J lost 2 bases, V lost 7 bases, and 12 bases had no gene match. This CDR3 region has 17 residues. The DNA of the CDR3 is TGTGCCAGCACCGGGGACAGGGCCGTCTATGGCAATCAGCCCCAGCATTTT. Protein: CASTGDRAVYGNQPQHF.

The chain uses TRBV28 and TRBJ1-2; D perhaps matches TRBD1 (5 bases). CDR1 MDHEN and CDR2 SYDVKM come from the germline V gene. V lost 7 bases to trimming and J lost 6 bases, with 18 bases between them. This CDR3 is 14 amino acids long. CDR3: CASTLGARSDGYTF. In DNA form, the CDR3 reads TGTGCCAGCACCTTAGGGGCCAGATCAGATGGCTACACCTTC.